Below are 14 T cell receptor beta chains sequenced from a single sample in a study of blood T cell repertoires in COVID-19 (TCRdb year 2020). Library construction relied on the immunoSEQ multiplex PCR assay. TCRdb provides this immuneACCESS table in a form limited to in-frame rearrangements. Some clones are lacking; in checked studies, under half of them reflect an unresolved V gene, and why the rest are absent is not known. This sample is represented by 150,000 to 200,000 clones; around nine tenths of them were singletons. About 12% of the sample lies in the top ten. Sequencing was done on a sample of peripheral blood. The receptors shown here come from a woman between 65 and 79 years old with COVID-19, enrolled during active disease.

CDR3 amino acids: CASSEYTSGLYEQYF. CDR3 DNA: TGTGCCAGCAGTGAATATACGAGCGGACTCTACGAGCAGTACTTC. The V and J genes are TRBV6-1 and TRBJ2-7; TRBD2 is a possible D gene (5 bases). Germline CDR1 MNHNS, CDR2 SASEGT. This CDR3 has 15 amino acids. V lost 2 bases and J 3 bases, leaving 14 bases between the germline ends.

V is TRBV2 and J is TRBJ1-2, with 9 bases that match TRBD1. V lost 8 bases to trimming and J lost 4 bases; unmatched junction nucleotides: 8. The germline gives CDR1 SNHLY, CDR2 FYNNEI. This CDR3 has 14 residues. Here the CDR3 reads CASAQPGQGYGYTF. For the CDR3, the DNA is TGTGCCAGCGCGCAACCGGGACAGGGCTATGGCTACACCTTC.

The gene calls are TRBV11-2 and TRBJ2-3; TRBD1 matches 8 bases. The CDR3 totals 15 residues. The V gene end was trimmed by 5 bases and the J gene end by 6 bases; junction bases not matched to a gene: 10. Germline CDR1 and CDR2: SGHAT and FQNNGV. In DNA form, the CDR3 reads TGTGCCAGCAGCACAACAGGGGGGCACTTGGATACGCAGTATTTT. Translating it yields CASSTTGGHLDTQYF.

This chain links TRBV7-9 with TRBJ2-7, with TRBD2 matching 14 bases. Germline lookup yields CDR1 SEHNR and CDR2 FQNEAQ (reference sequence). This CDR3 spans 15 amino acids. Losses at the gene ends were 5 bases for V and 7 bases for J; bases not matched to a gene: 7. CDR3 protein: CASSQGLAGAGEQYF. As DNA, the CDR3 is TGTGCCAGCAGCCAGGGACTAGCGGGAGCTGGGGAGCAGTACTTC.

Here the CDR3 reads CASSPYEAYGYTF. The CDR3 region has the DNA TGTGCCAGCAGTCCCTATGAAGCTTATGGCTACACCTTC. J is TRBJ1-2 and V is TRBV28; D is undetermined. The CDR3 sequence is 13 residues long. Germline V gene data show CDR1 as MDHEN and CDR2 as SYDVKM. Trimming shortened V by 5 bases and J by 5 bases, and 12 bases separated the two germline ends.

V and J are TRBV7-3 and TRBJ2-1; tentatively, D is TRBD2 (5 bases). CDR3 length: 17 amino acids. CDR1 and CDR2 from the germline V gene are SGHTA and FQGTGA. The germline V and J ends were trimmed by 0 bases and 8 bases, with 20 bases remaining between them. This CDR3 is CASSLTPRGRIGDEQFF. CDR3 sequence (DNA): TGTGCCAGCAGCTTAACCCCACGGGGTAGAATCGGCGATGAGCAGTTCTTC.

This clone was recorded once. The CDR3 protein is CASSLWRTTGELFF. CDR3 coding DNA: TGTGCCAGCAGCTTGTGGAGGACCACCGGGGAGCTGTTTTTT. This rearrangement joins TRBV11-3 to TRBJ2-2, with D perhaps TRBD2 (5 bases). Trimming left V 3 bases short and J 4 bases short, with 9 bases between. The CDR3 spans 14 residues. Germline-derived CDR1 and CDR2 are SGHNT and YENEEA.

The chain recombines TRBV28 with TRBJ1-1; D possibly corresponds to TRBD1 (6 bases). The CDR3 consists of 20 residues. CDR1 and CDR2 (germline): MDHEN, SYDVKM. Trimming removed 3 bases from V and 1 base from J, with 27 bases in between. The CDR3, as DNA: TGTGCCAGCAGTTTGGGACCTGACTTCAGGGGCACAGGGAAGAACACTGAAGCTTTCTTT. Residues: CASSLGPDFRGTGKNTEAFF.

The V call is TRBV4-1, the J call TRBJ2-7; D is possibly TRBD2 (5 bases). CDR3 length: 17 residues. V was pared by 1 base and J by 0 bases, with 16 bases between. Germline CDR1 is MGHRA and CDR2 is YSYEKL. The DNA of the CDR3 is TGCGCCAGCAGCCAAGTAGCCTCCAGGACTCACTCCTACGAGCAGTACTTC. Its protein is CASSQVASRTHSYEQYF.

This clone has only one observation. This sequence joins TRBV7-3 and TRBJ2-7, with TRBD2 as a possible D gene (5 bases). V lost 5 bases, J lost 6 bases, and 14 bases lay in between. The CDR3 is made up of 13 amino acids. In germline, CDR1 is SGHTA, CDR2 FQGTGA. CDR3 DNA sequence: TGTGCCAGCAGCCGGGGAAGAGGGAGCGAGCAGTACTTC. This codes for CASSRGRGSEQYF.

This clone appeared once. This chain connects TRBV19 to TRBJ1-2; TRBD1 might be the D (5 bases). Germline CDR1 LNHDA, CDR2 SQIVND (reference sequence). The CDR3 consists of 14 residues. Trimming left V 3 bases short and J 2 bases short, with 10 bases between. For the CDR3, the DNA is TGTGCCAGTAGTATGTCATCAGGGAACTATGGCTACACCTTC. It translates to CASSMSSGNYGYTF.

This chain links TRBV7-2 with TRBJ2-5; D unresolved. Germline assignment: CDR1 SGHTA and CDR2 FQGNSA. The CDR3 runs 13 residues. CDR3 sequence (DNA): TGTGCGTCCCTTGGTGGCACCCAAGAGACCCAGTACTTC. Amino acid sequence: CASLGGTQETQYF.

The rearrangement joins TRBV19 to TRBJ2-1; TRBD2 matches 14 bases. Germline CDR1 is LNHDA and CDR2 is SQIVND (reference sequence). Trimming cost V 5 bases and J 6 bases; bases outside gene matches: 3. The CDR3 covers 15 residues. In DNA form, the CDR3 reads TGTGCCAGTAGTGAGACTAGCGGGGGGGGCAATGAGCAGTTCTTC. Translation: CASSETSGGGNEQFF.

The V and J genes are TRBV7-2 and TRBJ1-4; possible D gene TRBD1, 6 bases. CDR3 length: 18 residues. Germline V gives CDR1 SGHTA, CDR2 FQGNSA. V gave up 1 base and J gave up 3 bases, with 18 bases separating them. CDR3 residues: CASSLVGGGVPPNEKLFF. In DNA, the CDR3 is TGTGCCAGCAGCTTAGTGGGCGGGGGCGTTCCCCCTAATGAAAAACTGTTTTTT.